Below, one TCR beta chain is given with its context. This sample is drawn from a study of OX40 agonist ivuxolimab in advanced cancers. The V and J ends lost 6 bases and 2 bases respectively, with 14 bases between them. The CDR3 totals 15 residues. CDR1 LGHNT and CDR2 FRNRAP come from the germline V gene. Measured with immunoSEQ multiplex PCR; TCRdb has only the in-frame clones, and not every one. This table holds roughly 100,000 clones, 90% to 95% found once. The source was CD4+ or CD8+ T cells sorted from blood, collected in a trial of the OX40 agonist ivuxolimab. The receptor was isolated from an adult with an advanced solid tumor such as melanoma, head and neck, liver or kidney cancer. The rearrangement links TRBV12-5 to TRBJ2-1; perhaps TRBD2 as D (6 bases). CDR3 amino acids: CASGKTSYAYNEQFF. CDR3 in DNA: TGTGCTAGTGGGAAGACTAGTTACGCCTACAATGAGCAGTTCTTC.